The T cell receptor beta chain described here comes from a study of shared clonotypes between healthy human individuals. Broader study findings: Roughly 5.3% of naive CD4 clonotypes were common to four donors.

Sequencing was at deep level. The data were produced by immunoSEQ multiplex PCR, yet TCRdb's version contains in-frame clones alone and is incomplete. The table lists over 700,000 clones, approximately 77% of them singletons. The CDR3 consists of 18 residues. Between the trimmed V and J ends, which lost 6 bases and 1 base, there was a span of 21 bases. Per germline, CDR1 MNHEY and CDR2 SMNVEV (reference sequence). The investigators split CD4+ cells into a CD45RA+ naive subset and a CD45RA-negative memory subset. Turning to this clone: Its antigen is not known.

This sequence originates from a woman in her thirties in good health. Sequencing was performed on memory CD4+ T cells sorted from blood. Specified subset: CD45RA-negative fraction. V is TRBV27 and J is TRBJ1-4; TRBD1 is a possible D gene (5 bases). The CDR3 loop is CASSSRGGWGLTNEKLFF. For the CDR3, the DNA is TGTGCCAGCAGCTCCCGGGGAGGGTGGGGACTAACTAATGAAAAACTGTTTTTT.